This T cell receptor (beta chain) was captured in a study of CD8+CD57+ T cells in acquired aplastic anemia (dated by TCRdb to the late 2010s). About the study as a whole: Extracted DNA from sorted CD4+ and CD8+ cells averaged around 3.5 ug, ranging from about 0.19 to 30 ug. CD8+CD57+ expansion was defined as frequency above the mean frequency observed in healthy subjects.

The CDR3, from cysteine to phenylalanine, totals 15 residues. Of all the DNA, just the CDR3 is kept, 45 bases in frame from base 1. The junction carries 13 bases between V and J, which are trimmed by 7 bases and 0 bases respectively. The CDR1 and CDR2 encoded by the germline V gene are SNHLY and FYNNEI. Beyond this particular receptor, the publication reports: Roughly 30 CD8+ CDR3 sequences were shared between patients and controls but appeared highly expressed in patients and within their immunodominant clones. Patients and healthy controls showed no significant difference in CD8+ Simpson's diversity (P=0.060).

TCR beta VDJ combination and CDR3 sequence profiling used genomic DNA as the template. TCR repertoire sequencing was run on an Illumina HiSeq 2000. As for the authors' bioinformatics: Repertoire assessment relied on Simpson's diversity index, CDR3 size and DJ length profiles, and TRBV/TRBJ rearrangement plots. The most abundant DNA sequence in the deep sequencing data was defined as the immunodominant clone. CDR3 amino acid sequences were screened for sharing across subjects and compared with published repertoires and the VDJdb database. Through fastp at Q25 and MiXCR, TCRdb rebuilt clones from the public reads, retaining in-frame beta chains. Records with the same CDR3 protein are collapsed into one entry carrying the most frequent genes and DNA. The V and J calls and clone size come from TCRdb's table, not from the authors' own analysis. This sample has 220,000 or so distinct CDR3 sequences in its table, and 60% to 80% of those were observed once. About 60% of the sample is in the top ten clones.

Worth noting for this clonotype: This clone's antigen is unknown. The input lacks base qualities; no much larger clone sits a single base away.

Patients chosen for sequencing had shown expansion of CD8+CD57+ cells by flow cytometry. All patients had severe acquired aplastic anemia diagnosed by International Study of Aplastic Anemia and Agranulocytosis and Camitta criteria. At the time blood was sampled, none of the patients had received any therapy. TCR repertoires of sorted CD4+ and CD8+ blood T cells from severe aplastic anemia patients and healthy subjects were deep-sequenced in the study. Patients were enrolled in the USA under clinicaltrials.gov protocols 00001620, 01623167, 00001397, 00071045, 00081523 and 00961064. Ficoll-Paque density gradient centrifugation was used to isolate peripheral blood mononuclear cells. Before DNA was extracted, CD4+ and CD8+ T cells were sorted using either FACS or magnetic beads.

Sequencing used sorted CD4+, CD8+, or CD8+CD57+ T cells (not recorded which) from PBMCs. This receptor chain uses TRBV2 and TRBJ2-1, with the D segment identity uncertain. The TCR originated in a human donor with aplastic anemia. In nucleotide form, the sequence is TGTGCCAGCATACCGGCCTATTTCTCCTACAATGAGCAGTTCTTC. This yields the protein CASIPAYFSYNEQFF.